The next 3 T cell receptor beta chains were all read from a single sample in a study of blood T cells in healthy people across ages. It was with a sample-barcoded 5' primer and a J-beta primer mix that a second PCR of roughly 7 to 12 cycles was run. MiXCR was run by TCRdb on the 5' RACE reads, yielding one entry per CDR3 protein. The sample holds fewer than 2 million distinct CDR3 sequences, about two fifths seen once. The specimen sequenced was blood. These receptors were collected from a human donor in good health.

This clonotype has at least ten counts. The chain links TRBV5-1 to TRBJ2-7, with a weak D call TRBD1 (6 bases). Germline loops: CDR1 SGHRS, CDR2 YFSETQ. Deletions cut 3 bases from V and 1 base from J, with 11 bases between. The CDR3 extends over 14 amino acids. CDR3 DNA: TGCGCCAGCAGCTCGGACAGAGGGTCCTACGAGCAGTACTTC. Translating it yields CASSSDRGSYEQYF.

The CDR3: CAISVQGLNEQYF. In nucleotides, the CDR3 is TGTGCCATCAGTGTACAGGGGTTAAACGAGCAGTACTTC. The V call is TRBV10-3, the J call TRBJ2-7; 7 positions match TRBD1. The junction had 5 bases not matched to a gene; V was cut back by 4 bases and J by 5 bases. Germline assignment: CDR1 ENHRY and CDR2 SYGVKD. The CDR3 sequence is 13 residues long.

This clonotype was observed a few times. The chain joins TRBV28 to TRBJ2-5; D possibly matches TRBD1 or TRBD2 (5 bases each). Germline V gene lookup returns CDR1 MDHEN and CDR2 SYDVKM. The CDR3 contains 12 residues. V lost 6 bases, J lost 4 bases, and 9 bases lay in between. The CDR3 sequence is CASRGDRETQYF. The CDR3 DNA reads TGTGCCAGCAGGGGGGACCGAGAGACCCAGTACTTC.